The TCR beta chain under discussion was sequenced for a study of blood T cell repertoires in COVID-19. Turning to the study itself: COVID-19 samples collected from the United States, Italy and Spain covered acute and convalescent phases. In each case, the material was cDNA or gDNA derived from T cells, B-cell-depleted T cells, or PBMCs.

V lost 2 bases to trimming and J lost 9 bases; unmatched junction nucleotides: 11. The CDR3 totals 16 residues. Germline-derived CDR1 and CDR2 are SGHNT and YENEEA. In the authors' workflow: Reference gene primer amplification gave nucleated cell count estimates. The table came from immunoSEQ multiplex PCR; TCRdb's copy has only in-frame clones and leaves some out. V, J and clone size were drawn from that table, and D and trimming were deduced from the DNA. The sample has fewer than 250,000 clones, 86% seen once. The TCR was taken from a woman in her 50s with acute or convalescent COVID-19. Sequencing input: peripheral blood. The chain recombines TRBV11-3 with TRBJ2-1; 9 bases are a match to TRBD1. The CDR3 DNA reads as TGTGCCAGCAGCTTAAGACAGGGGGGCTTCATCGGTGAGCAGTTCTTC. This codes for CASSLRQGGFIGEQFF.